One sample yielded the 10 T cell receptor beta chains listed below, sequenced in a study of identical twins. TCRdb redid the calling of the 5' RACE reads with MiXCR, one entry per CDR3 protein. The sample gives around 280,000 distinct CDR3 sequences, more than 6.5% of which show up once; approximately 2.1% is in the top ten. The sample was also linked to a second study, of yellow fever vaccine responses in identical twins.

The material sequenced was memory (CD45RO+) T cells sorted from blood. These receptors all stem from a woman between 18 and 29 years old in good health.

This clonotype appeared a few times. This sequence joins TRBV20-1 and TRBJ1-2; 7 bases are shared with TRBD1. The CDR3 sequence is 12 residues long. Trimming removed 1 base from V and 6 bases from J; junction bases left unmatched: 2. Per germline, CDR1 DFQATT and CDR2 SNEGSKA (reference sequence). The CDR3 bases are TGCAGTGCTAGAGTGGGACAGAATGGCTACACCTTC. Its protein is CSARVGQNGYTF.

This clonotype was observed a few times. The chain has TRBV5-4 and TRBJ2-1, with 9 bases aligning to TRBD1. Looked up from germline, CDR1 is SGHNT and CDR2 is YYREEE (reference sequence). V trimming: 4 bases; J trimming: 7 bases; junction bases outside the gene matches: 3. The CDR3 contains 13 residues. The CDR3 DNA reads as TGTGCCAGCAGCCGGGACAGGGAGAATGAGCAGTTCTTC. Translating gives CASSRDRENEQFF.

This clonotype came up many times. The chain employs TRBV4-2 and TRBJ2-1; 8 bases map to TRBD2. The CDR3 is 15 residues long. In germline, CDR1 is LGHNA, CDR2 YNFKEQ. V shed 6 bases, J shed 7 bases, and the junction held 11 bases outside the gene matches. The CDR3 DNA reads as TGTGCCAGCAGACTCAGCGGGGGCCTACGGAATGAGCAGTTCTTC. This gives the protein CASRLSGGLRNEQFF.

This clonotype was observed a few times. V and J are TRBV5-1 and TRBJ2-3; perhaps TRBD2 as D (5 bases). Germline V gene sequence: CDR1 SGHRS, CDR2 YFSETQ. This CDR3 is built from 14 residues. V was trimmed by 0 bases and J by 4 bases, leaving 9 bases between them. This chain's CDR3 is CASSLADGADTQYF. The CDR3 DNA sequence: TGCGCCAGCAGCTTGGCAGACGGGGCAGATACGCAGTATTTT.

There are a few counts of this clonotype. The rearrangement uses TRBV20-1 and TRBJ2-5, with D perhaps TRBD2 (6 bases). Germline V gives CDR1 DFQATT, CDR2 SNEGSKA (reference sequence). This CDR3 spans 13 amino acids. V dropped 5 bases and J dropped 4 bases, with 14 bases sitting between them. CDR3 amino acids: CSAPLVGGETQYF. CDR3 DNA: TGCAGTGCTCCTCTCGTCGGGGGAGAGACCCAGTACTTC.

This clonotype was found many times. This rearrangement joins TRBV7-9 to TRBJ2-1; 16 nucleotides line up with TRBD2. Trimming removed 5 bases from V and 2 bases from J; junction bases left unmatched: 3. From germline, CDR1 is SEHNR and CDR2 FQNEAQ (reference sequence). The CDR3 runs 17 residues. The CDR3 loop is CASSTGTSGRAYNEQFF. For the CDR3, the DNA is TGTGCCAGCAGCACCGGGACTAGCGGGAGGGCCTACAATGAGCAGTTCTTC.

This clonotype has a count of ten or more. In DNA form, the CDR3 reads TGCGCCAGCAGCTTTCGTCAGGGGGAGGCTGAAGCTTTCTTT. Amino acid sequence: CASSFRQGEAEAFF. J is TRBJ1-1 and V is TRBV5-1, with 7 bases matching TRBD1. The CDR3 length is 14 residues. With 2 bases clipped from V and 6 bases from J, the junction kept 7 bases outside the gene matches. Germline values: CDR1 SGHRS, CDR2 YFSETQ.

The CDR3 sequence: CASSLLAGEKLFF. The CDR3 DNA reads as TGTGCCAGCAGTCTGCTAGCTGGGGAAAAACTGTTTTTT. The chain joins TRBV6-1 to TRBJ1-4; no clear D. The CDR3 is 13 residues long. Germline V gives CDR1 MNHNS, CDR2 SASEGT. V was shortened by 5 bases and J by 8 bases, with 12 bases between the two germline ends.

The gene calls are TRBV20-1 and TRBJ2-7; D possibly matches TRBD1 or TRBD2 (5 bases each). Trimming removed 4 bases from V and 2 bases from J, with 12 bases in between. Per the germline V gene, CDR1 is DFQATT and CDR2 is SNEGSKA (reference sequence). This CDR3 has 13 amino acids. The CDR3 region has the DNA TGCAGTGCTAAAGGGGACCGCACCTACGAGCAGTACTTC. It yields the protein CSAKGDRTYEQYF.

This chain connects TRBV10-2 to TRBJ2-7; the D gene is possibly TRBD1 (5 bases). Trimming pared 3 bases from V and 4 bases from J, leaving 7 bases between. The CDR3 length is 12 residues. CDR1 is WSHSY and CDR2 is SAAADI in the germline V gene. The CDR3 DNA sequence: TGCGCCAGCAGTGATCAGGGTTACGAGCAGTACGTC. It translates to CASSDQGYEQYV.